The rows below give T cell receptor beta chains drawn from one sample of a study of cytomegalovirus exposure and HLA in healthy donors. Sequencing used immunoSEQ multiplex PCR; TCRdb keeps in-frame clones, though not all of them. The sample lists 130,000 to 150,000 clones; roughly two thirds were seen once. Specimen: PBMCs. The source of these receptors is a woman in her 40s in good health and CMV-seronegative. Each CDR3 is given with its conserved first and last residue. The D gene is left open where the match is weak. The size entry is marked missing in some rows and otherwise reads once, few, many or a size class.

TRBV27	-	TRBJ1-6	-	CASSFSGGSVYNSPLHF	TGTGCCAGTAGTTTCAGCGGGGGATCGGTGTATAATTCACCCCTCCACTTT
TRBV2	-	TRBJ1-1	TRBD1	CASSEGQDPFF	TGTGCCAGCAGTGAGGGACAGGATCCTTTCTTT
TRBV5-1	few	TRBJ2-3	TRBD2	CASSLSGGTDTQYF	TGCGCCAGCAGCCTTAGCGGGGGAACAGATACGCAGTATTTT
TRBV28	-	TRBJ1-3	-	CASSFPTGASSGNTIYF	TGTGCCAGCAGTTTTCCGACAGGAGCCTCCTCTGGAAACACCATATATTTT
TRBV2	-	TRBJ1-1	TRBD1	CAAPGQLNTEAFF	TGTGCCGCCCCGGGACAGCTGAACACTGAAGCTTTCTTT
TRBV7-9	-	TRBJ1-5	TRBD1	CASSSGQGNQPQHF	TGTGCCAGCAGCTCCGGACAGGGAAATCAGCCCCAGCATTTT
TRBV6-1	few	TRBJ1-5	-	CASNQEGIGNQPQHF	TGTGCCAGCAACCAGGAGGGGATTGGCAATCAGCCCCAGCATTTT
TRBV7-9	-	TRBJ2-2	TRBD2	CASIPIQRGRSGELFF	TGTGCCAGCATCCCCATCCAGCGGGGGCGATCCGGGGAGCTGTTTTTT
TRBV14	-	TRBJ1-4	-	CASSQDNSEKLFF	TGTGCCAGCAGCCAAGACAATTCCGAAAAACTGTTTTTT
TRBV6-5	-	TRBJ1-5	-	CASSSNSGLNQPQHF	TGTGCCAGCAGTTCCAACTCAGGCCTAAATCAGCCCCAGCATTTT
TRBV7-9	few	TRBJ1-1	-	CASSFGGTRTEAFF	TGTGCCAGCAGCTTCGGGGGGACGCGGACTGAAGCTTTCTTT
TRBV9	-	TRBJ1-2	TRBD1	CASSTGQGFSGYGYTF	TGTGCCAGCAGCACGGGACAGGGTTTTTCGGGCTATGGCTACACCTTC
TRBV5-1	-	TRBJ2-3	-	CASSPDIGSGTDTQYF	TGCGCCAGCAGCCCCGACATCGGGAGCGGAACAGATACGCAGTATTTT
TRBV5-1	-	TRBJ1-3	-	CASSLVSGDSGNTIYF	TGCGCCAGCAGCTTGGTTTCGGGGGACTCTGGAAACACCATATATTTT
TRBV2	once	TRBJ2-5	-	CASSPGRVQETQYF	TGTGCCAGCAGCCCCGGGAGAGTCCAAGAGACCCAGTACTTC
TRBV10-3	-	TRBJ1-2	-	CAISDFLGDNYGYTF	TGTGCCATCAGTGACTTCCTCGGGGATAACTATGGCTACACCTTC
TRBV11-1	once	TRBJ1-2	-	CASSRTRRAAGGYTF	TGTGCCAGCAGTCGTACCCGGAGGGCAGCGGGTGGCTACACCTTC
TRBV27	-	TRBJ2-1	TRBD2	CASSLAGGYNEQFF	TGTGCCAGCAGCCTAGCGGGGGGGTACAATGAGCAGTTCTTC
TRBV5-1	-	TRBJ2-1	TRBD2	CASSLGLENEQFF	TGCGCCAGCAGCTTAGGACTAGAAAATGAGCAGTTCTTC
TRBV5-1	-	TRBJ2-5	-	CASSLGALGQGETQYF	TGCGCCAGCAGCTTGGGGGCTCTCGGGCAGGGAGAGACCCAGTACTTC
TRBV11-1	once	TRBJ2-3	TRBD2	CASSQGLAGSTDTQYF	TGTGCCAGCAGCCAGGGGCTAGCGGGATCCACAGATACGCAGTATTTT
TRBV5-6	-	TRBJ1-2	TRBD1	CASSRDSYGYTF	TGTGCCAGCAGCCGGGACAGCTATGGCTACACCTTC
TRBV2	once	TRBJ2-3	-	CASSPGSSTDTQYF	TGTGCCAGCAGTCCAGGATCGAGCACAGATACGCAGTATTTT
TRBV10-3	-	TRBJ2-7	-	CAISQAVSYEQYF	TGTGCCATCAGCCAGGCCGTCTCCTACGAGCAGTACTTC
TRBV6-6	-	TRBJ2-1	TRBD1	CASSSDRGNEQFF	TGTGCCAGCAGCTCGGACAGGGGAAATGAGCAGTTCTTC